This is a list of T cell receptor beta chains from one sample in a study of cytomegalovirus exposure and HLA in healthy donors. The assay was immunoSEQ multiplex PCR, and TCRdb's table has in-frame clones only and misses some. This sample carries tens of thousands of clones, roughly 75% of them seen once, and the ten largest clones take roughly a quarter. Sequencing was done on a sample of PBMCs. These receptors originate from a woman aged 35 to 49 in good health and CMV-seropositive. Each CDR3 is given with its conserved first and last residue. The D gene is left open where the match is weak. Rows may omit the clone size; those that give it use once, few, many or a size class.

>-|TRBV13|TRBJ1-1|-|14
TGTGCCAGCAGCGCCTTAGTTTTTAACACTGAAGCTTTCTTT
CASSALVFNTEAFF
>TRBD2|TRBV11-2|TRBJ2-1|-|17
TGTGCCAGCAGCCCGCATCCAGGGACTAGCGGGGACAATGAGCAGTTCTTC
CASSPHPGTSGDNEQFF
>TRBD1|TRBV27|TRBJ1-2|-|15
TGTGCCAGCAGTCCGACAGGGGGCCCTAGCTATGGCTACACCTTC
CASSPTGGPSYGYTF
>-|TRBV19|TRBJ2-1|-|14
TGTGCCAGTAGTATGGAAGGGGTTTGGAATGAGCAGTTCTTC
CASSMEGVWNEQFF
>TRBD1|TRBV5-1|TRBJ2-3|-|17
TGCGCCAGCAGCTCAGACCCGACAGGGATGGGCACAGATACGCAGTATTTT
CASSSDPTGMGTDTQYF
>-|TRBV6-1|TRBJ2-1|-|15
TGTGCCAGCAGGGGGGGGCCTATTGAGGGCAATGAGCAGTTCTTC
CASRGGPIEGNEQFF
>TRBD1|TRBV2|TRBJ2-7|-|13
TGTGCCAACACTAGGGACAGGGGGCAAGAGCAGTACTTC
CANTRDRGQEQYF
>-|TRBV5-6|TRBJ1-5|once|13
TGTGCCAGCAGCGGTTTACAGGATCAGCCCCAGCATTTT
CASSGLQDQPQHF
>-|TRBV27|TRBJ1-1|-|13
TGTGCCAGCAGGCTCAGGATGAACACTGAAGCTTTCTTT
CASRLRMNTEAFF
>-|TRBV7-9|TRBJ2-1|-|13
TGTTCCAGCACCTTGGGGGGTCATAATGAGCAGTTCTTC
CSSTLGGHNEQFF
>-|TRBV7-6|TRBJ2-2|-|15
TGTGCCAGCAGCCCCACGCAGGGGTCCACCGGGGAGCTGTTTTTT
CASSPTQGSTGELFF
>-|TRBV6-5|TRBJ1-1|-|13
TGTGCCAGCAGTTACTCCGGTTACACTGAAGCTTTCTTT
CASSYSGYTEAFF
>-|TRBV30|TRBJ1-3|-|14
TGTGCCTGGAGTGCCAGTATCCTTAGAAACACCATATATTTT
CAWSASILRNTIYF
>-|TRBV7-6|TRBJ2-3|-|16
TGTGCCAGCAGTCCGGTCGGGACATCTAGCACAGATACGCAGTATTTT
CASSPVGTSSTDTQYF
>-|TRBV29-1|TRBJ1-4|-|13
TGCAGCGTTGAAGGGGGCATTAATGAAAAACTGTTTTTT
CSVEGGINEKLFF
>TRBD1|TRBV12-5|TRBJ2-1|-|14
TGTGCTAGTGGTTTGTGGGACAGTTACAATGAGCAGTTCTTC
CASGLWDSYNEQFF
>-|TRBV6-5|TRBJ1-1|few|14
TGTGCCAGCAGTTACTCGACTCCGGGCACTGAAGCTTTCTTT
CASSYSTPGTEAFF
>TRBD1|TRBV9|TRBJ2-3|-|16
TGTGCCAGCAGCGTAGAAACAGGGGGCGGCTCAGATACGCAGTATTTT
CASSVETGGGSDTQYF
>TRBD2|TRBV7-9|TRBJ2-3|-|13
TGTGCCAGCAGCTTAGCCGGGGGGGATACGCAGTATTTT
CASSLAGGDTQYF
>TRBD1|TRBV18|TRBJ2-4|-|15
TGTGCCAGCTCACCCGGGACAGTAGCCAAAAACATTCAGTACTTC
CASSPGTVAKNIQYF
>-|TRBV9|TRBJ2-3|few|15
TGTGCCAGCAGCCTACAGGGCAGTAGGACAGATACGCAGTATTTT
CASSLQGSRTDTQYF
>-|TRBV6-5|TRBJ1-5|-|14
TGTGCCAGCAGGAGGGATATTAGCAATCAGCCCCAGCATTTT
CASRRDISNQPQHF
>-|TRBV5-4|TRBJ1-4|few|14
TGTGCCAGCAGCCTCTCGAGGTCTAATGAAAAACTGTTTTTT
CASSLSRSNEKLFF
>-|TRBV5-8|TRBJ1-1|-|16
TGTGCCAGCAGCCGGACAGCGCCTTACATGAACACTGAAGCTTTCTTT
CASSRTAPYMNTEAFF
>TRBD1|TRBV7-2|TRBJ2-7|-|13
TGTGCCAGCAGACCGACAGGGATCTACGAGCAGTACTTC
CASRPTGIYEQYF
>TRBD2|TRBV5-1|TRBJ2-7|-|15
TGCGCCAGCAGCTTGGCCGGCGGGGGGTCCTACGAGCAGTACTTC
CASSLAGGGSYEQYF
>-|TRBV9|TRBJ2-5|-|13
TGTGCCAGCAGCGTAGGGGGGGTGGAGACCCAGTACTTC
CASSVGGVETQYF
>-|TRBV4-1|TRBJ2-7|-|13
TGCGCCAGCAGCCAAGGGCTGGTTTACGAGCAGTACTTC
CASSQGLVYEQYF
>-|TRBV29-1|TRBJ1-1|-|11
TGCAGCGTCAGGGGCAACACTGAAGCTTTCTTT
CSVRGNTEAFF
>TRBD1|TRBV19|TRBJ2-2|few|14
TGTGCCACCTCGGGACAGATGAACACCGGGGAGCTGTTTTTT
CATSGQMNTGELFF
>-|TRBV2|TRBJ2-7|-|16
TGTGCCAGCAGTGAAACCCCCATGGTAGTCTCGGGCGAGCAGTACTTC
CASSETPMVVSGEQYF
>-|TRBV30|TRBJ1-1|-|13
TGTGCCTGGAGTGTTCGGGGGATCACTGAAGCTTTCTTT
CAWSVRGITEAFF
>TRBD1|TRBV30|TRBJ2-1|few|15
TGTGCCTGGAGTGGGACAGGCGGCTCCTACAATGAGCAGTTCTTC
CAWSGTGGSYNEQFF
>TRBD1|TRBV29-1|TRBJ2-7|few|15
TGCAGCGTTGTCAAGGGACAGGGGCTTCCCTACGAGCAGTACTTC
CSVVKGQGLPYEQYF
>-|TRBV7-9|TRBJ1-3|-|15
TGTTCCAGCAGCTTAGGGGGGGTCTCTGGAAACACCATATATTTT
CSSSLGGVSGNTIYF
>-|TRBV10-3|TRBJ2-1|-|14
TGTGCCATCAAAGCAGGGGACCAATACAATGAGCAGTTCTTC
CAIKAGDQYNEQFF
>-|TRBV13|TRBJ2-7|-|15
TGTGCCAGCAGCTTAGTAAGGGGGTTTTCGTACGAGCAGTACTTC
CASSLVRGFSYEQYF
>-|TRBV7-2|TRBJ2-5|-|15
TGTGCCAGCACCCCAGCGACAGGGACTCAAGAGACCCAGTACTTC
CASTPATGTQETQYF
>TRBD2|TRBV7-2|TRBJ2-1|-|14
TGTGCCAGCAGCTCCGGGGGGGCGATCAATGAGCAGTTCTTC
CASSSGGAINEQFF
>TRBD2|TRBV7-2|TRBJ2-7|few|16
TGTGCCAGCAGCTTAGCGGCCGTAGCGGGGGGAGGCGAGCAGTACTTC
CASSLAAVAGGGEQYF
>-|TRBV25-1|TRBJ1-2|-|13
TGTGCCAGCAGTGAATATTCATTGGCCGGCTACACCTTC
CASSEYSLAGYTF
>-|TRBV2|TRBJ1-6|-|17
TGTGCCAGCAGCACCGGGGTTTCGAGCTCCTATAATTCACCCCTCCACTTT
CASSTGVSSSYNSPLHF
>TRBD1|TRBV28|TRBJ1-5|-|15
TGTGCCAGCAGTCCGGGGACAGGGTCGGATCAGCCCCAGCATTTT
CASSPGTGSDQPQHF
>-|TRBV13|TRBJ2-7|few|15
TGTGCCAGCAGCCCCCGGGCCGGGAGCTCCTACGAGCAGTACTTC
CASSPRAGSSYEQYF
>-|TRBV6-1|TRBJ1-1|few|14
TGTGCCAGCAGTGATCGAGAGGGGGACACTGAAGCTTTCTTT
CASSDREGDTEAFF